Given below is one T cell receptor (beta chain) in context. This sample is part of a study of cytomegalovirus exposure and HLA in healthy donors. TCRdb keeps only in-frame clones here, not all; method: immunoSEQ multiplex PCR. The repertoire holds about 74,000 clones, with 94% as singletons. The V and J ends lost 6 bases and 0 bases respectively, with 11 bases between them. The germline V gene encodes CDR1 KGHSH and CDR2 LQKENI. CDR3 length equals 14 residues. The V call is TRBV18, the J call TRBJ2-5; unclear D gene. The sequence was obtained from a man in his late teens or twenties in good health and CMV-seropositive. Sequences were obtained from PBMCs. The CDR3, as DNA: TGTGCCAGCTCGATAGACACAGACCAAGAGACCCAGTACTTC. Its translation: CASSIDTDQETQYF.